Each of the 9 T cell receptor beta chains below was sequenced from the same sample in a study of blood T cell repertoires in COVID-19. Some clones are missing from TCRdb's copy, which holds only in-frame ones; the method was immunoSEQ multiplex PCR. The sample contains around 87,000 clones, about 80% of which appear only once. The sample taken for sequencing was peripheral blood. All receptors derive from a human donor in a cohort sampled during active COVID-19.

The V and J genes are TRBV28 and TRBJ1-4; unclear D gene. CDR1 and CDR2 from the germline V gene are MDHEN and SYDVKM. The V end lost 3 bases, the J end lost 0 bases, and 11 bases lay between the germline ends. This CDR3 region has 16 residues. CDR3 sequence reads: CASSFLQRSTNEKLFF. In DNA, the CDR3 is TGTGCCAGCAGTTTCCTCCAGCGTTCAACTAATGAAAAACTGTTTTTT.

This CDR3 is CASSQPGGVLSGNTIYF. The CDR3 coding sequence is TGCGCCAGCAGTCAACCGGGGGGGGTCCTCTCTGGAAACACCATATATTTT. The chain joins TRBV23-1 to TRBJ1-3; D perhaps matches TRBD1 (5 bases). TRBV23-1 is an ORF for which the function is uncertain. Trimming took 2 bases from V and 0 from J, leaving 14 bases between them. This CDR3 contains 17 residues.

The chain carries TRBV7-8 and TRBJ2-1, with no clear D. The CDR3 has 11 residues. Germline CDR1 is SGHVS and CDR2 is FQNEAQ. The V end was cut by 3 bases, the J end by 12 bases, with 9 bases between. This chain's CDR3 is CASSFLLTQFF. CDR3 nucleotides: TGTGCCAGCAGCTTTCTCCTAACGCAGTTCTTC.

The CDR3 protein is CATSRDPGGSQPQHF. The DNA for the CDR3 is TGTGCCACCAGCAGAGATCCCGGGGGAAGCCAGCCCCAGCATTTT. The chain is built from TRBV15 and TRBJ1-5; tentatively, D is TRBD1 (5 bases). This CDR3 is built from 15 residues. Per the germline V gene, CDR1 is LNHNV and CDR2 is YYDKDF (reference sequence). V was clipped by 0 bases and J by 7 bases, with 13 bases between them.

The rearrangement links TRBV2 to TRBJ2-5; weak D call: TRBD2 (5 bases). Looked up from germline, CDR1 is SNHLY and CDR2 is FYNNEI. The CDR3 runs 12 residues. Trimming removed 7 bases at V and 5 bases at J, with 11 bases between. The CDR3 here is CASTGVGETQYF. In nucleotides, the CDR3 is TGTGCCAGCACCGGGGTTGGTGAGACCCAGTACTTC.

This clone was detected a few times. In nucleotides, the CDR3 is TGTGCCAGTAGTTTCCCCGGGACAGGGGGAGAAAAACTGTTTTTT. Translation gives CASSFPGTGGEKLFF. The rearrangement uses TRBV19 and TRBJ1-4; 11 nucleotides agree with TRBD1. In germline, CDR1 is LNHDA, CDR2 SQIVND (reference sequence). This CDR3 is built from 15 residues. Trimming removed 5 bases from V and 8 bases from J; junction bases left unmatched: 7.

The chain employs TRBV28 and TRBJ1-2, with D possibly being TRBD1 (5 bases). V gave up 3 bases and J gave up 6 bases, with 11 bases separating them. The CDR3 covers 13 residues. Per the germline V gene, CDR1 is MDHEN and CDR2 is SYDVKM. The CDR3 region is CASSFGGRNGYTF. DNA of the CDR3: TGTGCCAGCAGTTTCGGGGGGAGGAATGGCTACACCTTC.

The CDR3 protein is CASSIGGLGFGNEQFF. The DNA for the CDR3 is TGTGCCAGTAGTATAGGGGGGCTGGGATTTGGGAATGAGCAGTTCTTC. The V gene is TRBV19, the J gene TRBJ2-1; D is possibly TRBD1 (6 bases). Trimming took off 1 base at V and 7 bases at J, with 17 bases between the two ends. The germline gives CDR1 LNHDA, CDR2 SQIVND (reference sequence). The CDR3 is made up of 16 amino acids. The full variable domain, its missing parts supplied by reference TRBV19 and TRBJ2-1, is DGGITQSPKYLFRKEGQNVTLSCEQNLNHDAMYWYRQDPGQGLRLIYYSQIVNDFQKGDIAEGYSVSREKKESFPLTVTSAQKNPTAFYLCASSIGGLGFGNEQFFGPGTRLTVL.

The chain carries TRBV28 and TRBJ2-2; 7 bases agree with TRBD1. J gave up 4 bases and V 7 bases, and 12 bases lay outside the gene matches. Per germline, CDR1 MDHEN and CDR2 SYDVKM. The CDR3 sequence is 16 residues long. The CDR3 sequence: CASTRPRTGFTGELFF. In nucleotides, the CDR3 is TGTGCCAGCACCCGTCCTCGGACAGGATTCACCGGGGAGCTGTTTTTT. Variable domain in full (rest from reference TRBV28 and TRBJ2-2): DVKVTQSSRYLVKRTGEKVFLECVQDMDHENMFWYRQDPGLGLRLIYFSYDVKMKEKGDIPEGYSVSREKKERFSLILESASTNQTSMYLCASTRPRTGFTGELFFGEGSRLTVL.